This T cell receptor (beta chain) was retrieved from a study of control samples from healthy donors and cancer patients. This clone was detected a few times. Here immunoSEQ multiplex PCR was the method, and the copy in TCRdb shows in-frame clones only, minus some. The repertoire includes about 130,000 clones, about nine tenths of them detected once, and almost 2.5% sits in the top ten. The germline V gene encodes CDR1 SGHVS and CDR2 FQNEAQ. The CDR3 sequence is 12 residues long. The V end was cut by 6 bases, the J end by 9 bases, with 12 bases between. The sequence came from a man in his late teens or twenties in good health. The sequenced sample consisted of blood. The gene calls are TRBV7-8 and TRBJ2-1; D remains unclear. CDR3 amino acids: CASRNLGREQFF. In DNA, the CDR3 is TGTGCCAGCAGAAATCTCGGCCGTGAGCAGTTCTTC.